This TCR beta chain was recovered during a study of read filtering for tumor transcriptome and immune sequencing. Study at large: Revised staging placed roughly 8 patients in R-ISS I, approximately 16 in II, more than five in III. After DNase treatment, RNA was made into whole-transcriptome libraries. The study's findings and limits: Approximately 80% of IR-seq clonotypes had one read, totaling about 3.5% of reads; RNA-seq: roughly 76% and 46%.

Trimming stripped 7 bases from V and 8 bases from J, with 21 bases between. The CDR3 extends over 15 amino acids. This clonotype was counted at least ten times. Its antigen is still unknown. The library was built from roughly 400 ng RNA with molecular barcoded adaptors for alpha/delta and beta/gamma chains. One entry per CDR3 protein results from TCRdb running MiXCR on the reads. The repertoire holds 37,000 or so distinct CDR3 sequences, with roughly an eighth as singletons. Material: a population of CD138-negative cells sorted from bone marrow. This chain connects TRBV12-3 or TRBV12-4 to TRBJ1-3; D unresolved. This clonotype originated in a donor at least 40 years old with multiple myeloma. CDR3 bases: TGTGCCAGCATTGGCCCGACCGGCCCGACGGACACCATATATTTT. Translated, it gives CASIGPTGPTDTIYF.